This T cell receptor (beta chain) emerged from a study of T cell responses to AZD1222 COVID-19 vaccine. The CDR3 is 15 amino acids. Per the germline V gene, CDR1 is SGHRS and CDR2 is YFSETQ. Trimming removed 5 bases at V and 2 bases at J, with 17 bases between. Only in-frame clones appear in the TCRdb table, and some are missing; sequencing was by immunoSEQ multiplex PCR. The table includes about 94,000 clones, less than 85% detected once. Concerning this clone itself: The antigen remains unidentified.

Study-level points and caveats: Increased Spike-specific TCR breadth and depth were observed after two AZD1222 doses. The sample set comprised mostly white British donors with more females, and clonal diversity was possibly underestimated.

This TCR was sampled from an adult who received the AZD1222 COVID-19 vaccine. The input for sequencing was peripheral blood, taken 28 days after the second AZD1222 dose. The rearrangement joins TRBV5-1 to TRBJ2-7; maybe TRBD1 (6 bases). This CDR3 reads CASRRIEDRPYEQYF. The CDR3 nucleotides are TGCGCCAGCAGGCGAATAGAGGACAGACCCTACGAGCAGTACTTC. The whole variable domain, filled in from reference TRBV5-1 and TRBJ2-7, reads KAGVTQTPRYLIKTRGQQVTLSCSPISGHRSVSWYQQTPGQGLQFLFEYFSETQRNKGNFPGRFSGRQFSNSRSEMNVSTLELGDSALYLCASRRIEDRPYEQYFGPGTRLTVT.